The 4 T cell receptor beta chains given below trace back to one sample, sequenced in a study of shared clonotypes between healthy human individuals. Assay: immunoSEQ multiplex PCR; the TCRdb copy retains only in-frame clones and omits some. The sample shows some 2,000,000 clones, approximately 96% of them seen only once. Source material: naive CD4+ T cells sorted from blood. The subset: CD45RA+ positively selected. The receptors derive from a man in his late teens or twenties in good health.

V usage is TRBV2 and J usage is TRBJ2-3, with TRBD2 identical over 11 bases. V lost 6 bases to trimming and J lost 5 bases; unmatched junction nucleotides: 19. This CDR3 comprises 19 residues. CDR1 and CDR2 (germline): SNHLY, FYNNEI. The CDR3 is CASSARGLAALSEIDTQYF. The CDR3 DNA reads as TGTGCCAGCAGCGCCAGGGGACTAGCGGCACTGTCGGAGATAGATACGCAGTATTTT.

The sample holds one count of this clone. Written as DNA, the CDR3 is TGTGCCAGCAGCCTCCCAGTCTCCTACAATGAGCAGTTCTTC. Translating gives CASSLPVSYNEQFF. The chain joins TRBV7-9 to TRBJ2-1; no clear D. The germline CDR1 and CDR2 sequences are SEHNR and FQNEAQ (reference sequence). The CDR3 runs 14 residues. V gave up 5 bases and J gave up 0 bases, with 8 bases separating them.

The CDR3 DNA reads as TGTGCCAGCAGCTTTCTGGGGACTAGTGTCGACGAGCAGTACTTC. Protein product: CASSFLGTSVDEQYF. The chain is built from TRBV11-2 and TRBJ2-7; 8 bases agree with TRBD2. V was clipped by 3 bases and J by 5 bases; unmatched bases: 9. Germline V gives CDR1 SGHAT, CDR2 FQNNGV. CDR3 length equals 15 residues.

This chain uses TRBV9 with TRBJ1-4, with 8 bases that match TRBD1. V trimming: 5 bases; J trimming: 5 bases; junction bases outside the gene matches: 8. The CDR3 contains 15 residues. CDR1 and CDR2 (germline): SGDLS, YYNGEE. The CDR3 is CASSPTGQANEKLFF. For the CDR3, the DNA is TGTGCCAGCAGTCCCACGGGACAGGCGAATGAAAAACTGTTTTTT.